A single sample gave rise to the 16 T cell receptor beta chains below, sequenced in a study of blood T cell repertoires in COVID-19 (dated by TCRdb to the early 2020s). Library creation used the immunoSEQ multiplex PCR assay. Entries here come from immuneACCESS through TCRdb and include only in-frame sequences with V and J called. Some clones fail to appear in such tables; in the studies checked, an unresolved V gene covers under half of the shortfall, and the cause of the remainder is unknown. The sample contains some 250,000 clones, around 90% of them found a single time. The ten largest clonotypes hold about 0.7% of the sample. The specimen was peripheral blood. Source of these receptors: a human donor in a cohort sampled during active COVID-19.

This clone was seen a handful of times. The gene calls are TRBV15 and TRBJ1-1; tentatively, D is TRBD1 (6 bases). The length of the CDR3 is 15 residues. The germline V and J ends were trimmed by 5 bases and 1 base, with 14 bases remaining between them. Looked up from germline, CDR1 is LNHNV and CDR2 is YYDKDF (reference sequence). This CDR3 is CATSERQDPNTEAFF. As DNA, the CDR3 is TGTGCCACCAGCGAACGACAGGACCCGAACACTGAAGCTTTCTTT. The full variable domain, completed using reference TRBV15 and TRBJ1-1, is DAMVIQNPRYQVTQFGKPVTLSCSQTLNHNVMYWYQQKSSQAPKLLFHYYDKDFNNEADTPDNFQSRRPNTSFCFLDIRSPGLGDTAMYLCATSERQDPNTEAFFGQGTRLTVV.

This chain connects TRBV5-1 to TRBJ2-7; D is ambiguous. CDR1 is SGHRS, CDR2 YFSETQ, per germline. V was clipped by 4 bases and J by 7 bases, with 9 bases between them. CDR3 size: 11 residues. CDR3 region: CASSIGPEQYF. DNA of the CDR3: TGCGCCAGCAGCATTGGCCCGGAGCAGTACTTC.

This sequence joins TRBV27 and TRBJ2-7; 7 nucleotides align to TRBD1. The CDR3 has 15 amino acids. J lost 2 bases, V lost 2 bases, and 6 bases had no gene match. Germline lookup yields CDR1 MNHEY and CDR2 SMNVEV (reference sequence). The DNA of the CDR3 is TGTGCCAGCAGTTTAGGGCAGGGGGTTCCCTACGAGCAGTACTTC. It translates to CASSLGQGVPYEQYF.

This chain uses TRBV19 with TRBJ1-4, with 7 positions matching TRBD1. V was pared by 7 bases and J by 8 bases, with 10 bases of the junction left unmatched. CDR3 length equals 14 residues. The V gene's germline CDR1 is LNHDA and CDR2 SQIVND (reference sequence). The CDR3 DNA follows: TGTGCCAGTATGCCCAGGGGGTATAGGGAAAAACTGTTTTTT. Its translation: CASMPRGYREKLFF.

This chain joins TRBV29-1 and TRBJ1-2, with 8 bases that match TRBD1. V lost 6 bases to trimming and J lost 3 bases; unmatched junction nucleotides: 3. Germline CDR1 SQVTM, CDR2 ANQGSEA. The CDR3 sequence is 12 residues long. CDR3 in amino acids: CSVDRGHYGYTF. Written as DNA, the CDR3 is TGCAGCGTCGACAGGGGTCACTATGGCTACACCTTC. Combining the CDR3 with reference TRBV29-1 and TRBJ1-2 gives the whole variable domain SAVISQKPSRDICQRGTSLTIQCQVDSQVTMMFWYRQQPGQSLTLIATANQGSEATYESGFVIDKFPISRPNLTFSTLTVSNMSPEDSSIYLCSVDRGHYGYTFGSGTRLTVV.

The chain uses TRBV19 and TRBJ2-2, with a weak D call TRBD2 (5 bases). V lost 9 bases and J 2 bases, leaving 19 bases between the germline ends. Germline CDR1 reads LNHDA; CDR2 reads SQIVND (reference sequence). This CDR3 is 16 amino acids long. As DNA, the CDR3 is TGTGCCAGCCGGGGTAGGTCAGCTCCAAACACCGGGGAGCTGTTTTTT. Translating gives CASRGRSAPNTGELFF.

This sequence joins TRBV5-1 and TRBJ2-7; 8 bases agree with TRBD1. The junction had 3 bases not matched to a gene; V was cut back by 1 base and J by 3 bases. The length of the CDR3 is 14 residues. The V gene's germline CDR1 is SGHRS and CDR2 YFSETQ. CDR3 loop: CASSLYGQGYEQYF. As DNA, the CDR3 is TGCGCCAGCAGCTTGTACGGACAGGGCTACGAGCAGTACTTC.

The chain links TRBV7-2 to TRBJ1-4; D possibly corresponds to TRBD1 (6 bases). This CDR3 comprises 12 residues. The germline V gene has CDR1 SGHTA and CDR2 FQGNSA. Between the trimmed V and J ends, which lost 1 base and 12 bases, there was a span of 9 bases. CDR3 loop: CASSLVEGELFF. The CDR3 coding sequence is TGTGCCAGCAGCTTAGTTGAGGGGGAACTGTTTTTT.

The chain carries TRBV19 and TRBJ2-1; the match to TRBD2 covers 7 bases. V was pared by 3 bases and J by 4 bases, with 6 bases of the junction left unmatched. The CDR3 is made up of 15 amino acids. The germline V gene encodes CDR1 LNHDA and CDR2 SQIVND (reference sequence). CDR3 protein: CASSIGAGYYNEQFF. CDR3 bases: TGTGCCAGTAGTATCGGAGCGGGATATTACAATGAGCAGTTCTTC.

The chain carries TRBV30 and TRBJ1-5, with a weak D call TRBD1 (5 bases). Trimming took off 3 bases at V and 10 bases at J, with 19 bases between the two ends. CDR1 is GTSNPN and CDR2 is SVGIG in the germline V gene (reference sequence). The CDR3 spans 14 residues. CDR3 protein: CAWRSGTGVGPQHF. The CDR3 coding sequence is TGTGCCTGGAGATCAGGGACGGGAGTCGGACCCCAGCATTTT.

The chain employs TRBV2 and TRBJ1-2, with D hard to call. This CDR3 spans 13 amino acids. Germline CDR1 reads SNHLY; CDR2 reads FYNNEI. V shed 4 bases and J shed 4 bases, with 10 bases lying between them. The CDR3 bases are TGTGCCAGCAGTGGGAACAGTTTCTATGGCTACACCTTC. Translating it yields CASSGNSFYGYTF.

The J gene is TRBJ1-6, the V gene TRBV9, with TRBD1 matching over 10 bases. The CDR3 runs 15 residues. Germline CDR1 reads SGDLS; CDR2 reads YYNGEE. Trimming cost V 0 bases and J 8 bases; bases outside gene matches: 2. CDR3 coding DNA: TGTGCCAGCAGCGTAGGGGGACAGGGGTATTCACCCCTCCACTTT. Encoded protein: CASSVGGQGYSPLHF.

The chain combines TRBV21-1 with TRBJ2-7; TRBD2 is the table's D call and was not checked against the DNA. TRBV21-1 is designated a pseudogene. This CDR3 has 16 residues. This chain's CDR3 is CASRRGTSVTPYEQYF. CDR3 nucleotides: TGTGCCAGCAGAAGGGGAACTAGCGTTACCCCCTACGAGCAGTACTTC.

This rearrangement joins TRBV6-5 to TRBJ2-1, with a possible D match to TRBD2 (5 bases). CDR1 MNHEY and CDR2 SVGAGI come from the germline V gene. Trimming left V 0 bases short and J 9 bases short, with 12 bases between. CDR3 length: 14 residues. Here the CDR3 reads CASSYSTLAGEQFF. The CDR3 nucleotides read TGTGCCAGCAGTTACTCGACCCTAGCCGGTGAGCAGTTCTTC.

The chain combines TRBV7-2 with TRBJ2-1, with 8 bases matching TRBD2. With V trimmed by 9 bases and J by 9 bases, 16 bases remained unmatched. Germline V gives CDR1 SGHTA, CDR2 FQGNSA. The CDR3 sequence is 15 residues long. In DNA, the CDR3 is TGTGCCAGTACCGGGGGGACTAGAATATTATCTGAGCAGTTCTTC. This gives the protein CASTGGTRILSEQFF.

This chain uses TRBV6-2 or TRBV6-3 with TRBJ1-2; 12 bases agree with TRBD1. The CDR3 consists of 17 residues. V lost 2 bases to trimming and J lost 7 bases; unmatched junction nucleotides: 11. CDR1 and CDR2 from the germline V gene are MNHEY and SVGEGT. CDR3 coding DNA: TGTGCCAGCAGTTACCTACGCCCGGGACAGGGGGCAGGTGGCTACACCTTC. It translates to CASSYLRPGQGAGGYTF.